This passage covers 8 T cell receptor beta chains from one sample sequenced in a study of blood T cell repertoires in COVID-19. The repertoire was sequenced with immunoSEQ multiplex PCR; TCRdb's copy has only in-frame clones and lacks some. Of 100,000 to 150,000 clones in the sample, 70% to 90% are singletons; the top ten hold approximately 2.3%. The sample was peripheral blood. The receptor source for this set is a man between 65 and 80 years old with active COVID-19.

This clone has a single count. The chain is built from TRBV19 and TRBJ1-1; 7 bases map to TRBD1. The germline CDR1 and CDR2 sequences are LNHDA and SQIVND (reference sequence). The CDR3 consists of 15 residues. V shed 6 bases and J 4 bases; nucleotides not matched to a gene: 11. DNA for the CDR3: TGTGCCAGTAGAACCCCTGACAGGGTTGGCACTGAAGCTTTCTTT. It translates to CASRTPDRVGTEAFF. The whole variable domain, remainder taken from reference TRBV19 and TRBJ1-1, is DGGITQSPKYLFRKEGQNVTLSCEQNLNHDAMYWYRQDPGQGLRLIYYSQIVNDFQKGDIAEGYSVSREKKESFPLTVTSAQKNPTAFYLCASRTPDRVGTEAFFGQGTRLTVV.

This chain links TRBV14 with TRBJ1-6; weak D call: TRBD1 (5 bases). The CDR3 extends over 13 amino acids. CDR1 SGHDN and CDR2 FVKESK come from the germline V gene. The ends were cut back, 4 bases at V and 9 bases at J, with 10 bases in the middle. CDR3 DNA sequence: TGTGCCAGCAGCCGAGTTCAGGGTTCACCCCTCCACTTT. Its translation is CASSRVQGSPLHF.

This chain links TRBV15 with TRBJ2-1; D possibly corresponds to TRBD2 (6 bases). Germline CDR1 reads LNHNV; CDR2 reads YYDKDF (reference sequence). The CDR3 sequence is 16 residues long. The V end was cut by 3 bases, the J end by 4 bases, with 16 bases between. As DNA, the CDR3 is TGTGCCACCAGCAGTGGGGTCCTAGCGTTGTACAATGAGCAGTTCTTC. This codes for CATSSGVLALYNEQFF.

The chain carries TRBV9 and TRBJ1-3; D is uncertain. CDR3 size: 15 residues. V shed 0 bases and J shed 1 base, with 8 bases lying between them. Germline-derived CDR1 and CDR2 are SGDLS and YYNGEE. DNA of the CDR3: TGTGCCAGCAGCGTAGACCCCGGGTCTGGAAACACCATATATTTT. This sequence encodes CASSVDPGSGNTIYF.

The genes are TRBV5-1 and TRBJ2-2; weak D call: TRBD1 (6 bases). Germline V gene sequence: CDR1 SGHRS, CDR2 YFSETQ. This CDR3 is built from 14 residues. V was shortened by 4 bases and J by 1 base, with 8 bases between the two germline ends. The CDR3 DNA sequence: TGCGCCAGCAGCCTACAGGGGAACACCGGGGAGCTGTTTTTT. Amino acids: CASSLQGNTGELFF. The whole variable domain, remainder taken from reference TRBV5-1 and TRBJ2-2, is KAGVTQTPRYLIKTRGQQVTLSCSPISGHRSVSWYQQTPGQGLQFLFEYFSETQRNKGNFPGRFSGRQFSNSRSEMNVSTLELGDSALYLCASSLQGNTGELFFGEGSRLTVL.

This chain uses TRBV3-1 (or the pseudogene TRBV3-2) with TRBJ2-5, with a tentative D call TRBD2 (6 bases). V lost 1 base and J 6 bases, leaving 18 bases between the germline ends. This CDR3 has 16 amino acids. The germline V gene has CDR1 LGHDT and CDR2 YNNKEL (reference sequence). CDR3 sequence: CASSQGLEGTLKTQYF. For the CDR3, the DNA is TGTGCCAGCAGCCAAGGATTGGAGGGAACGTTGAAGACCCAGTACTTC.

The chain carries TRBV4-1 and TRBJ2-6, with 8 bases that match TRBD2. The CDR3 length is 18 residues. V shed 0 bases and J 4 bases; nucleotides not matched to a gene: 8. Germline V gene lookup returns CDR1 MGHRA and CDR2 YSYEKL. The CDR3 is CASSQDRAGGRGANVLTF. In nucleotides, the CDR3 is TGCGCCAGCAGCCAAGATCGGGCGGGGGGCCGAGGGGCCAACGTCCTGACTTTC.

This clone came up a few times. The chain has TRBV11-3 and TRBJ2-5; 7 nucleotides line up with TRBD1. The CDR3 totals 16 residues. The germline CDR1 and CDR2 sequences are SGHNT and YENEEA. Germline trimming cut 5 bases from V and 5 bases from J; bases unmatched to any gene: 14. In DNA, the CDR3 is TGTGCCAGCAGCATGAACACCGGGACAGCGAAGGAGACCCAGTACTTC. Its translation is CASSMNTGTAKETQYF.